What follows describes a single T cell receptor (beta chain). This clone was recorded once. Its cognate antigen has yet to be identified. The record has no base qualities; no much larger clone is one base away. Sequences SGDLS (CDR1) and YYNGEE (CDR2) are obtained from the germline V gene. The V and J ends are trimmed by 1 base and 2 bases, leaving 12 bases between them. Counted from cysteine to phenylalanine, this CDR3 has 16 amino acids. Only the CDR3 part of the read is kept: 48 bases, read in frame from the first base. These data originate in a study of blood T cell repertoires in COVID-19 (dated by TCRdb to about 2020). At the level of the whole study: Collaborator samples came from the United States, Italy and Spain and covered acute and convalescent phases of COVID-19. Sample metadata almost always included a de-identified subject ID, COVID-19 status, age in years and sex. The samples were drawn from two sources: the first 160 participants of the ongoing ImmuneRACE study, and 1,000 to 1,500 subjects contributed by 6 global collaborators. Where available, HLA class I and class II types were taken from metadata supplied by the sample provider and were not determined by assay-based typing. The repertoires were released in a freely available public database meant as a resource for research on the immune response to SARS-CoV-2. The prospective study material was composed of cDNA or gDNA derived from T cells, B-cell-depleted T cells, or PBMCs. Deeply sampled blood TCRbeta repertoires from subjects exposed to, actively infected with, or recovered from COVID-19 were included in the dataset. Results and caveats for the whole study, not just this receptor: How much clinical and demographic metadata was included differed by source and by participant, and the metadata was provided uncurated.

TCRbeta CDR3 regions were amplified from genomic DNA using the immunoSEQ Assay, a bias-controlled multiplex PCR. Per the original workflow: Nucleated cell counts per sample were estimated from amplification of reference gene primers within the assay. To quantify the absolute abundance of each unique TCRbeta CDR3 rearrangement, sequence reads were collapsed and filtered. Productive Simpson clonality was computed per sample as the square root of Simpson's diversity index over productive rearrangements. TCRdb holds this immuneACCESS table with in-frame rearrangements only. Some clones are missing; in checked studies, unresolved V genes explain under half, and the rest has no known cause. Clone size and the V and J calls come from that table; the DNA yielded D and trimming. Recorded for this sample are roughly 300,000 clones; 75% to 95% of them occurred a single time. Roughly 7% of the sample is taken by the ten largest.

One collaborating source in Seattle enrolled patients while the patients were actively infected and followed the patients over time throughout the course of disease. The collaborating institutions used their own protocols to collect whole blood in K2EDTA tubes. For TCRbeta analysis, collaborators shipped samples as frozen whole blood, isolated PBMCs, or DNA extracted from either of those sample types. The clonotype comes from a woman in her twenties or thirties with COVID-19, enrolled during active disease. The sequenced sample was peripheral blood. The rearranged chain carries TRBV9 and TRBJ2-2; too little of a D gene remains to name it. CDR3 sequence: CASSVPEVTNTGELFF. The sequenced DNA: TGTGCCAGCAGCGTACCCGAGGTGACTAACACCGGGGAGCTGTTTTTT.